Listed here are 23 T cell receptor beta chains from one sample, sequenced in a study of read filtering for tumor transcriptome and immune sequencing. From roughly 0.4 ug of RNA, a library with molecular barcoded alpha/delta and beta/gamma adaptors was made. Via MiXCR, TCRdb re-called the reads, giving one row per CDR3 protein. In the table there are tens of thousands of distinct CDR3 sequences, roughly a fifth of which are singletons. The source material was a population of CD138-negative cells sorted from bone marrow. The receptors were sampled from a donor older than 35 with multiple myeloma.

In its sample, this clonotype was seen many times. In DNA, the CDR3 is TGTGCCAGCAGTTGGGAGAGCCCCTACAATGAGCAGTTCTTC. Its protein product is CASSWESPYNEQFF. The gene calls are TRBV28 and TRBJ2-1; maybe TRBD2 (5 bases). V was cut by 4 bases and J by 2 bases, with 9 bases left in between. The CDR3 is 14 amino acids. Germline V CDR1 and CDR2: MDHEN, SYDVKM.

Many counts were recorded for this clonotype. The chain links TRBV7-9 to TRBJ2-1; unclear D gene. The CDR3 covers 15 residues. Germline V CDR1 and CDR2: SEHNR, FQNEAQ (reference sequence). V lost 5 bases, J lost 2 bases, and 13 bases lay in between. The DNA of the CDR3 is TGTGCCAGCAGCCACGGACCTAGGGCCTACAATGAGCAGTTCTTC. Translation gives CASSHGPRAYNEQFF.

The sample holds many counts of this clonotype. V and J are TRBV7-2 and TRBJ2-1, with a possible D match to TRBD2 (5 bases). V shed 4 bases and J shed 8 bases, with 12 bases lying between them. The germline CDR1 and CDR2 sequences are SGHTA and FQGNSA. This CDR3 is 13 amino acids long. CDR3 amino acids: CASSSPDGDEQFF. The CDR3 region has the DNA TGTGCCAGCAGCTCCCCGGACGGGGATGAGCAGTTCTTC.

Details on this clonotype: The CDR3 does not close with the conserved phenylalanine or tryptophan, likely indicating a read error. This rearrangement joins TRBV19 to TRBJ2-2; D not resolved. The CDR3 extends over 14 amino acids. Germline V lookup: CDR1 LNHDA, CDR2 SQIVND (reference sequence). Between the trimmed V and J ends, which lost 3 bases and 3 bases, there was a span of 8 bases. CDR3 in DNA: TGTGCCAGTAGTATCAGTTCGTACACCGGGGAGCTGTTTCTT. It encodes CASSISSYTGELFL.

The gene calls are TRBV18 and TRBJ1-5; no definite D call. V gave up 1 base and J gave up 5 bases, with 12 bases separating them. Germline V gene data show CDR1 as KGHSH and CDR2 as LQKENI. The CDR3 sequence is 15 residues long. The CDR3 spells CASSPRPGKDQPQHF. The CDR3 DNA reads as TGTGCCAGCTCACCACGGCCGGGAAAAGATCAGCCCCAGCATTTT.

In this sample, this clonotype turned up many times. The CDR3 region is CSVVLGTEQFF. The CDR3 region has the DNA TGCAGCGTTGTACTCGGGACTGAGCAGTTCTTC. The V call is TRBV29-1, the J call TRBJ2-1; D tentatively reads TRBD1 or TRBD2 (5 bases each). The CDR3 covers 11 residues. V lost 4 bases and J 9 bases, leaving 10 bases between the germline ends. The germline gives CDR1 SQVTM, CDR2 ANQGSEA.

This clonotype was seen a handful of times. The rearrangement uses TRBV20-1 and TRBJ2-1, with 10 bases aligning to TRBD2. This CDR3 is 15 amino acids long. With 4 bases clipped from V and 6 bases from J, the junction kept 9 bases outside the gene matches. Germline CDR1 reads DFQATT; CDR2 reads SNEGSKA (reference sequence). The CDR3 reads CSANLRLAGVNEQFF. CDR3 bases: TGCAGTGCTAACCTTCGGCTAGCGGGAGTCAATGAGCAGTTCTTC.

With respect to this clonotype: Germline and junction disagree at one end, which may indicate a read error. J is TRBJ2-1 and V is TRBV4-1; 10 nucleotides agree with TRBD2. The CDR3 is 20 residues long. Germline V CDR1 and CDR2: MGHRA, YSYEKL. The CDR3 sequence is CASSQMKGAGGANVYNEQFF. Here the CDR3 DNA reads TGCGCCAGCAGCCAGATGAAGGGAGCGGGAGGGGCGAACGTATACAATGAACAGTTCTTC.

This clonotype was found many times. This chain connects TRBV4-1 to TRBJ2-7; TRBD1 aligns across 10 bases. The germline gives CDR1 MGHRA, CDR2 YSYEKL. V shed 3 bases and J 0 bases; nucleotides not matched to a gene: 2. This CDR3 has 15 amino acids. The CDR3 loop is CASSQDRGSSYEQYF. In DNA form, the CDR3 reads TGCGCCAGCAGCCAGGACAGGGGGAGCTCCTACGAGCAGTACTTC.

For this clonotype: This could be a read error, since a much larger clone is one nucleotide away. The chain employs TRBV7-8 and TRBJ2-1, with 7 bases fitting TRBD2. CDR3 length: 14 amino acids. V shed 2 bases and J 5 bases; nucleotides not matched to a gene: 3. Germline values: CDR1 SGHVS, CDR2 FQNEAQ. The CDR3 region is CASSLNGGDNEQFF. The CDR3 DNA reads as TGTGCCAGCAGCTTAAATGGGGGGGACAATGAGCAGTTCTTC.

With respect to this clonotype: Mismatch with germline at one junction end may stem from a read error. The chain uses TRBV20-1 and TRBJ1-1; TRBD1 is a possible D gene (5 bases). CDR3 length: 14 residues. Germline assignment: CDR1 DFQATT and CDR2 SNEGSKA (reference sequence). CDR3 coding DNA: TGCAGTGCGAGGGACTACACCACGAACACTGAAGCTCTCTTT. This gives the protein CSARDYTTNTEALF.

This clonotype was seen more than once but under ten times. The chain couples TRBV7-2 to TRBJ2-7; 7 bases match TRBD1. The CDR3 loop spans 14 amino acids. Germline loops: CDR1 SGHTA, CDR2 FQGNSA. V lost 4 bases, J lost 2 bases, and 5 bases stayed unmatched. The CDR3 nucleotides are TGTGCCAGCAGCTCAGGACAGGCCACCTACGAGCAGTACTTC. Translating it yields CASSSGQATYEQYF.

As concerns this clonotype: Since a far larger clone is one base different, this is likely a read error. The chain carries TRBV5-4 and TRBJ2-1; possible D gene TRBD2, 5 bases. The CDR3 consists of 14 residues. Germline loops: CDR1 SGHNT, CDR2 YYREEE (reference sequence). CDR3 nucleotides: TGTGCCAGCAGCCCTGAGGACTCCTACGATGAGCAGTTCTTC. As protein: CASSPEDSYDEQFF. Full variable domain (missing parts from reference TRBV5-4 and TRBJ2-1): ETGVTQSPTHLIKTRGQQVTLRCSSQSGHNTVSWYQQALGQGPQFIFQYYREEENGRGNFPPRFSGLQFPNYSSELNVNALELDDSALYLCASSPEDSYDEQFFGPGTRLTVL.

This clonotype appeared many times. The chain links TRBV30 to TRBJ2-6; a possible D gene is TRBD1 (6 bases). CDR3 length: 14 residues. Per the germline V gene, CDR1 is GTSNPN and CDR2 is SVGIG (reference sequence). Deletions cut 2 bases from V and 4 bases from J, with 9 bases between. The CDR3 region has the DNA TGTGCCTGGAGTAGGGGGTCGGGGGCCAACGTCCTGACTTTC. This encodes CAWSRGSGANVLTF.

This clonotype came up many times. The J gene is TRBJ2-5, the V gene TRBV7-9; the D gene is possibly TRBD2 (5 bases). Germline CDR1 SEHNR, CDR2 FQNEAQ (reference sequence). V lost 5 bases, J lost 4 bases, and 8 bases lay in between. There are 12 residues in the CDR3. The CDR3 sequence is CASSTAGETQYF. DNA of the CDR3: TGTGCCAGCAGCACCGCGGGAGAGACCCAGTACTTC.

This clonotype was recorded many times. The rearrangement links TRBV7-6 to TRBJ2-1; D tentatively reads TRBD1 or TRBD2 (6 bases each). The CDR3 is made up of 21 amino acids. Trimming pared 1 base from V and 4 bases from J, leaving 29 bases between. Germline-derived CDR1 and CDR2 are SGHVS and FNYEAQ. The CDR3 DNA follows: TGTGCCAGCAGCTTAGGAACCCCCGGGACAAGGAGGGGGGTCCGGTACAATGAGCAGTTCTTC. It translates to CASSLGTPGTRRGVRYNEQFF.

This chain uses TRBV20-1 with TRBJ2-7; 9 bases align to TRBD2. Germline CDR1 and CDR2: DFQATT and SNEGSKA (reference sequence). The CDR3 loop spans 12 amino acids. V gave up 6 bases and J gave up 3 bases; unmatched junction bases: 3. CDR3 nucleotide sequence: TGCAGTGCCCGTAGCGGGAGCTACGAGCAGTACTTC. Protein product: CSARSGSYEQYF.

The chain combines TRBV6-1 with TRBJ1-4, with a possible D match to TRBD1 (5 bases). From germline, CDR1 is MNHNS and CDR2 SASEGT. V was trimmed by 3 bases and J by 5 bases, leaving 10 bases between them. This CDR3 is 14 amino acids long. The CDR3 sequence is CASSDGGVNEKLFF. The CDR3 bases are TGTGCCAGCAGTGATGGGGGGGTGAATGAAAAACTGTTTTTT.

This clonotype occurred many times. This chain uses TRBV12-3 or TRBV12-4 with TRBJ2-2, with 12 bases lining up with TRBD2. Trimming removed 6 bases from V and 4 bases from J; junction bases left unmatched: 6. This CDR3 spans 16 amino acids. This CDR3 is CASRQKGLAGTGELFF. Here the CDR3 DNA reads TGTGCCAGCAGACAAAAGGGACTAGCGGGCACCGGGGAGCTGTTTTTT.

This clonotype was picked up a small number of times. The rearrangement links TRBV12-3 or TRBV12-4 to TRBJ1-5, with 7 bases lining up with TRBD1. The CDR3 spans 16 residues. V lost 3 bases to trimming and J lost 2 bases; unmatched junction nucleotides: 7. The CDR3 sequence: CASSLMTGSGNQPQHF. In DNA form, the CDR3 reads TGTGCCAGCAGTTTGATGACAGGGTCGGGCAATCAGCCCCAGCATTTT.

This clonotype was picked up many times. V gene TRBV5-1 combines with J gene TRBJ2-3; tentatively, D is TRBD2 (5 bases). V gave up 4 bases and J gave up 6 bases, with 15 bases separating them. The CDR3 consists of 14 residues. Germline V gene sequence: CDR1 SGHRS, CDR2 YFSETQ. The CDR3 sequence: CASSPTPRGDTQYF. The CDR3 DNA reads TGCGCCAGCAGCCCCACACCGAGAGGGGATACGCAGTATTTT.

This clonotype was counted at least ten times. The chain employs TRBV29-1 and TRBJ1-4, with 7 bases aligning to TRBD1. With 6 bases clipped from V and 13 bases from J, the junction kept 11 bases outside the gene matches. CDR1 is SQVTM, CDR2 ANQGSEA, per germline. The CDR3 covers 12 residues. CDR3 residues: CSVISGDRVLFF. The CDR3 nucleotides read TGCAGCGTCATCTCCGGAGACAGGGTACTGTTTTTT.

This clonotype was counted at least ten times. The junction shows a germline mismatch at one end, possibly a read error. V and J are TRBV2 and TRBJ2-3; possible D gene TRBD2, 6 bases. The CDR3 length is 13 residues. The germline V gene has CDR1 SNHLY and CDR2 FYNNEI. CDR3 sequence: CPAGPKGTDTQYF. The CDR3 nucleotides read TGCCCGGCGGGACCCAAGGGCACAGATACGCAGTATTTT.